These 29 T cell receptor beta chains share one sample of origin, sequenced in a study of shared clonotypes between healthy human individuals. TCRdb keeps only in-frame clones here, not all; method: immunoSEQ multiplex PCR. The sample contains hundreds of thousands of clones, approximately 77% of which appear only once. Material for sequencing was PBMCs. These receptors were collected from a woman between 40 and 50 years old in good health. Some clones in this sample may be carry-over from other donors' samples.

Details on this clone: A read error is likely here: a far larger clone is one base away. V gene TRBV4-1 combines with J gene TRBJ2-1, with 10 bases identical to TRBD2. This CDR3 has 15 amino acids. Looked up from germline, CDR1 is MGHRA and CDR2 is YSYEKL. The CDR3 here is CASSLLAGVGNERFF. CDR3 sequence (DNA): TGCGCCAGCAGCCTTCTAGCGGGAGTAGGAAATGAGCGGTTCTTC.

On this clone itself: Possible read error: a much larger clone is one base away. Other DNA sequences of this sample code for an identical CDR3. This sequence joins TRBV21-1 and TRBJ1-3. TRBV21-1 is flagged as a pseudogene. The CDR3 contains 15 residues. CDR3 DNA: TGTGCCAGCAGCAAACCCCGAGGGGTAGGAAACACCATATACTTT. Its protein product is CASSKPRGVGNTIYF.

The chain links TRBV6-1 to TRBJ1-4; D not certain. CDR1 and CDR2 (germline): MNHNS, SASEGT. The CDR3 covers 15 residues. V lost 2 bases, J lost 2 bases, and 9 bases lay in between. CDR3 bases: TGTGCCAGCAGTGAACATCTGGGGACTAATGAAAAACTGTTTTTT. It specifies CASSEHLGTNEKLFF.

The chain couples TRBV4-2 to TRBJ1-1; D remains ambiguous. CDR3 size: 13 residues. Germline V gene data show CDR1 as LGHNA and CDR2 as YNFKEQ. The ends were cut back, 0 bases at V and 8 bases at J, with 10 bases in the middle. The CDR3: CASSQDFDGEAFF. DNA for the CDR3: TGTGCCAGCAGCCAAGATTTTGACGGCGAAGCTTTCTTT.

Here the CDR3 DNA reads TGTGCCAGCAGTGACCCGAGACAGGGGGTATCCGGGGAGCTGTTTTTT. Its protein product is CASSDPRQGVSGELFF. This rearrangement joins TRBV6-4 to TRBJ2-2; TRBD1 matches at 9 bases. J gave up 6 bases and V 2 bases, and 7 bases lay outside the gene matches. There are 16 residues in the CDR3. The germline V gene encodes CDR1 MRHNA and CDR2 SNTAGT.

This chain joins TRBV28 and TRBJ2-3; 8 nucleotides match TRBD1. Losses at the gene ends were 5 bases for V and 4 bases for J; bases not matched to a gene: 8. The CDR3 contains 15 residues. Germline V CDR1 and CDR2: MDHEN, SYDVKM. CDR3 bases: TGTGCCAGCAGTACCCGGACAGGGCCGGCAGATACGCAGTATTTT. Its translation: CASSTRTGPADTQYF.

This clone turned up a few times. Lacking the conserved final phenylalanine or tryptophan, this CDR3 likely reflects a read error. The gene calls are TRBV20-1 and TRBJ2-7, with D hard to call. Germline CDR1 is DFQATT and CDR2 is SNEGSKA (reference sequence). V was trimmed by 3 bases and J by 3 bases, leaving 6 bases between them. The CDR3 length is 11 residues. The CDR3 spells CSASRNYEQYL. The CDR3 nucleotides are TGCAGTGCTAGTAGAAACTACGAGCAGTACTTA.

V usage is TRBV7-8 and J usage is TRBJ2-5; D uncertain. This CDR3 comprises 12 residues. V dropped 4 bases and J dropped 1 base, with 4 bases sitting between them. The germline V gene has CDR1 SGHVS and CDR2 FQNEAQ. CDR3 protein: CASSSSQETQYF. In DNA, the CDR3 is TGTGCCAGCAGCTCGAGCCAAGAGACCCAGTACTTC.

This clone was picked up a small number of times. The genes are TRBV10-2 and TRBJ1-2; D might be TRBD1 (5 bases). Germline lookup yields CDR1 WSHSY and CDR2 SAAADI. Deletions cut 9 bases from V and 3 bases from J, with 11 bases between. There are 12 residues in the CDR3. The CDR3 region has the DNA TGCGCCAGTGGGACGGGAGACTATGGCTACACCTTC. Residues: CASGTGDYGYTF.

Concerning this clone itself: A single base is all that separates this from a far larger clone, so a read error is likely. CDR3 sequence (DNA): TGCGCCAGCAGCCCTCCCCAGGCCCGACCCGAACATAGCAATCAGCCCCGGCATTTT. Protein: CASSPPQARPEHSNQPRHF. The V gene is TRBV5-1, the J gene TRBJ1-5; D is unresolved. Germline V gene sequence: CDR1 SGHRS, CDR2 YFSETQ. This CDR3 has 19 amino acids.

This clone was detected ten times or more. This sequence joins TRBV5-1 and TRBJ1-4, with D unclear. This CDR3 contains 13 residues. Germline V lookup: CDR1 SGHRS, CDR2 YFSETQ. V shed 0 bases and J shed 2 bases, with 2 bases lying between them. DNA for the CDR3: TGCGCCAGCAGCTTGGGCACTAATGAAAAACTGTTTTTT. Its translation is CASSLGTNEKLFF.

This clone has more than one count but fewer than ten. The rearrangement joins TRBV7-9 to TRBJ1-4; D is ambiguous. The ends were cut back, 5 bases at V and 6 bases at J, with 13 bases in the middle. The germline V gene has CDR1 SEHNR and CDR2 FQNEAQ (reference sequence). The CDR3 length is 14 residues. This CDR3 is CASSGPVRDEKLFF. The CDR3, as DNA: TGTGCCAGCAGCGGACCCGTGAGGGATGAAAAACTGTTTTTT.

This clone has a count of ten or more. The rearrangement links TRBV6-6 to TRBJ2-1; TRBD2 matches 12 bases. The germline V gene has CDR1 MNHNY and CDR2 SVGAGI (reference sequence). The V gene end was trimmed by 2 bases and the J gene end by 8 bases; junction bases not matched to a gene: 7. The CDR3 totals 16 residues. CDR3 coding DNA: TGTGCCAGCAGTTACCCTAGCGGGAGGGCCAGAGATGAGCAGTTCTTC. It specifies CASSYPSGRARDEQFF.

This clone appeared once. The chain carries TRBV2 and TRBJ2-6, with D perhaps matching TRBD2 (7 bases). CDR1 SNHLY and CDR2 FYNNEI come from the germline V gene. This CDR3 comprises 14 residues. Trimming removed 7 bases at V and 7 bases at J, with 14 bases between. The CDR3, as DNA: TGTGCCAGCAACCGCGCGGGGGCAGCCAACGTCCTGACTTTC. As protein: CASNRAGAANVLTF.

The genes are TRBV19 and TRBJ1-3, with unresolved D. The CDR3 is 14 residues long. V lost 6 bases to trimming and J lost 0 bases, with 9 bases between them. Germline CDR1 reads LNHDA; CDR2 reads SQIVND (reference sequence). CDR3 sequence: CASSPGASGNTIYF. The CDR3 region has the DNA TGTGCCAGTAGCCCCGGTGCCTCTGGAAACACCATATATTTT.

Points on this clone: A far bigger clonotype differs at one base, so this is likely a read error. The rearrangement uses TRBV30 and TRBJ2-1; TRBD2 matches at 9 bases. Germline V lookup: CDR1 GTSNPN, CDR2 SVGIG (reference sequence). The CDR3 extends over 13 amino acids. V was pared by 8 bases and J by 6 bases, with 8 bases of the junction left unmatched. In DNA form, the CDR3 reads TGTGCCCGGGGGGGACTAGCCTGCAATGAGCAGTTCTTC. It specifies CARGGLACNEQFF.

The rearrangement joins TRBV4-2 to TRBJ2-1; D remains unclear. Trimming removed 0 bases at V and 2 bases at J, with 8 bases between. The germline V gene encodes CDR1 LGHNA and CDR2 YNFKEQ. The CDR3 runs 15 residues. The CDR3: CASSQEDGAYNEQFF. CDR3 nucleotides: TGTGCCAGCAGCCAAGAAGACGGAGCCTACAATGAGCAGTTCTTC.

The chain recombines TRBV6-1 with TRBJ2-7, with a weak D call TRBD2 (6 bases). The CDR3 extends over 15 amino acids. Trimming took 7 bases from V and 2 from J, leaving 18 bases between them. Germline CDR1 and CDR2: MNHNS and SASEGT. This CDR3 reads CASTGGAENAYEQYF. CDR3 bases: TGTGCCAGCACCGGGGGAGCGGAGAATGCCTACGAGCAGTACTTC.

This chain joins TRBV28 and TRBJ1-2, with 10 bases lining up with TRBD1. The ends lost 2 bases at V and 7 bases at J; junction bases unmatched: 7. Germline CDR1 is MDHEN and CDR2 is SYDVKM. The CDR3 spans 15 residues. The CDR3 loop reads CASSLQTGGGRGYTF. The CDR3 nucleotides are TGTGCCAGCAGTTTACAGACAGGGGGCGGTCGTGGCTACACCTTC.

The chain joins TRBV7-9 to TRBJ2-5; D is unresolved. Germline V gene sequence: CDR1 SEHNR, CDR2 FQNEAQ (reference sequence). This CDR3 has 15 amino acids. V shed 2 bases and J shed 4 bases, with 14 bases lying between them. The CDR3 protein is CASSLHSGVVETQYF. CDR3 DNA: TGTGCCAGCAGCTTACACTCTGGGGTAGTAGAGACCCAGTACTTC.

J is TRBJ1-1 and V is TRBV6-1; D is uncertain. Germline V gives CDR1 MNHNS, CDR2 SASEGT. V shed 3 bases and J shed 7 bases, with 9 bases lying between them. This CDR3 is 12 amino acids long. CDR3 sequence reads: CASSDRTSEAFF. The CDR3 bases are TGTGCCAGCAGTGACCGAACAAGTGAAGCTTTCTTT.

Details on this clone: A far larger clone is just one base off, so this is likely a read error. In DNA form, the CDR3 reads TGTGCCTGGGGTGTTAAAGGGGGCAGACAGCCCCAGCATTTT. This codes for CAWGVKGGRQPQHF. The chain is built from TRBV30 and TRBJ1-5, with 7 positions matching TRBD1. This CDR3 contains 14 residues. CDR1 and CDR2 (germline): GTSNPN, SVGIG (reference sequence).

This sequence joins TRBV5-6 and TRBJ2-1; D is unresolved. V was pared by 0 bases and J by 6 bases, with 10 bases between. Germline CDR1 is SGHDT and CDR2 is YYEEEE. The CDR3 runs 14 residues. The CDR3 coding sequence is TGTGCCAGCAGCTTGGTTCCAGGAGCCAATGAGCAGTTCTTC. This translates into CASSLVPGANEQFF.

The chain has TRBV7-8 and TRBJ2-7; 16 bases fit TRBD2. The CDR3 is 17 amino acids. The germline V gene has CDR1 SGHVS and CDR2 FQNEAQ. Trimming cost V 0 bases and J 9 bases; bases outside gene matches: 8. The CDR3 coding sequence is TGTGCCAGCAGCTTAGCTTGGGGACTAGCGGGAGGGCCTTCGCAGTACTTC. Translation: CASSLAWGLAGGPSQYF.

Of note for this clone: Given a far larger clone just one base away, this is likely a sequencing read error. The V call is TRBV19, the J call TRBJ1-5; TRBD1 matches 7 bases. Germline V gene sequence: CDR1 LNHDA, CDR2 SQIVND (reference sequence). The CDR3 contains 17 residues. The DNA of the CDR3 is TGTGCCAGTAGTAAAGGGTGGACAGGATGGGGCAATCAGCCCCGGCATTTT. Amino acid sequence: CASSKGWTGWGNQPRHF.

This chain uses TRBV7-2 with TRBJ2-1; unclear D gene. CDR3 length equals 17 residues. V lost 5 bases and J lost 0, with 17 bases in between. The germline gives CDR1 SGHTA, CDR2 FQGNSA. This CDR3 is CASSLSEASLSYNEQFF. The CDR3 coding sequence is TGTGCCAGCAGCCTTTCCGAAGCGTCTCTCTCCTACAATGAGCAGTTCTTC.

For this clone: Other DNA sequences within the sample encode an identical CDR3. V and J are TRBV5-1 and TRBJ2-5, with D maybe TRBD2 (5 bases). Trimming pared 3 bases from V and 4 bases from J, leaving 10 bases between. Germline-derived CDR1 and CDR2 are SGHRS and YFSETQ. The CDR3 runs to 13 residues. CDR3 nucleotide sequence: TGCGCCAGCAGCTCAGACCGGGGAGAGACCCAGTACTTC. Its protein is CASSSDRGETQYF. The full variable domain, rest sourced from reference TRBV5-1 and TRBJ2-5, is KAGVTQTPRYLIKTRGQQVTLSCSPISGHRSVSWYQQTPGQGLQFLFEYFSETQRNKGNFPGRFSGRQFSNSRSEMNVSTLELGDSALYLCASSSDRGETQYFGPGTRLLVL.

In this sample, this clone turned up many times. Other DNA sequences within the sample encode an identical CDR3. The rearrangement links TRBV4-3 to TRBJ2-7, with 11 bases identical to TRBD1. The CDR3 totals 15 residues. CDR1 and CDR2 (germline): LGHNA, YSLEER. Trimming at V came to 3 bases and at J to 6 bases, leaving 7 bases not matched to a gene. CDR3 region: CASSHPGQGVGEQYF. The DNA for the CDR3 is TGCGCCAGCAGCCACCCGGGACAGGGGGTGGGCGAGCAGTACTTC.

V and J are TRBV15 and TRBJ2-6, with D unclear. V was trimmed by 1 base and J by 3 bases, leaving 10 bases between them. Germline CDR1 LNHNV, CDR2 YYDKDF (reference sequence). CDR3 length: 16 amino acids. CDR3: CATSRGGVGGANVLTF. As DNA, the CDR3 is TGTGCCACCAGCAGAGGTGGAGTTGGTGGGGCCAACGTCCTGACTTTC.